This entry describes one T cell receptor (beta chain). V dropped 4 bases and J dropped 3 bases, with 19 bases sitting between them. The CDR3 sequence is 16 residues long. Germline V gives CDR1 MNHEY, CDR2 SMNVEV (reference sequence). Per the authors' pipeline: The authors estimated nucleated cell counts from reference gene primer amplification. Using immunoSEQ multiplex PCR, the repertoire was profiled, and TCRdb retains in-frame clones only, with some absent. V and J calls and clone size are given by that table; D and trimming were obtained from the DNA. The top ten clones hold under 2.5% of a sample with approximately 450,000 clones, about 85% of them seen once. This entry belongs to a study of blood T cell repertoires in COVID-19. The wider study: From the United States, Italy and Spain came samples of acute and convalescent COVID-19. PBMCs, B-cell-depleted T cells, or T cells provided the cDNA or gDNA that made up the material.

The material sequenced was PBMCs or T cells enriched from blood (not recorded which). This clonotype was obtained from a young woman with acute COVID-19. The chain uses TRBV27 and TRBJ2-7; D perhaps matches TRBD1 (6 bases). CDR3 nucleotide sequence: TGTGCCAGCAGTTCCCGCTACAGGGTATGGGGCTACGAGCAGTACTTC. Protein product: CASSSRYRVWGYEQYF.